This T cell receptor (beta chain) appears in the sequencing data of a study of control samples from healthy donors and cancer patients. The CDR3 has 14 residues. Per the germline V gene, CDR1 is LNHDA and CDR2 is SQIVND (reference sequence). The ends lost 6 bases at V and 4 bases at J; junction bases unmatched: 4. The protocol was immunoSEQ multiplex PCR, while the TCRdb copy is restricted to in-frame clones and leaves out a portion. The sample carries 85,000 to 95,000 clones, approximately 78% recorded once. The clonotype was recovered from a woman aged 60 to 75 in good health. The J gene is TRBJ2-5, the V gene TRBV19; 11 bases are a match to TRBD2. The specimen was blood. DNA for the CDR3: TGTGCCAGTAGCCGTAGCGGGGGGGGAGAGACCCAGTACTTC. Translation: CASSRSGGGETQYF. The full variable domain, completed using reference TRBV19 and TRBJ2-5, is DGGITQSPKYLFRKEGQNVTLSCEQNLNHDAMYWYRQDPGQGLRLIYYSQIVNDFQKGDIAEGYSVSREKKESFPLTVTSAQKNPTAFYLCASSRSGGGETQYFGPGTRLLVL.